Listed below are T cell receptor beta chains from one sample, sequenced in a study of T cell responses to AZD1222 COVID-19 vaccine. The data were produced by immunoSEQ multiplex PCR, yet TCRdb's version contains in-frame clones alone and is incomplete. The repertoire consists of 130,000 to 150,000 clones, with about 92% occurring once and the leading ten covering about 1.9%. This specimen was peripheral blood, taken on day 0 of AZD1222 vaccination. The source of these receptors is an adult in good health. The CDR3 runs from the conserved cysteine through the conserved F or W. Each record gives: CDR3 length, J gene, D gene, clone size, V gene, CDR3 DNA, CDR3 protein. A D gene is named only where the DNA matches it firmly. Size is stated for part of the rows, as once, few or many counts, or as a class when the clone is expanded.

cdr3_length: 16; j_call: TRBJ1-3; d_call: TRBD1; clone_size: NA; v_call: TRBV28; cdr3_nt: TGTGCCAGCAGTTTATATAGGAAAGGACAGGGTATACCCATATATTTT; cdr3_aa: CASSLYRKGQGIPIYF
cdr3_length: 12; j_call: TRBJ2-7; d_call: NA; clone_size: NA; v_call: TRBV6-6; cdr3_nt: TGTGCCAGCAGCCTCGACAGCTACGAGCAGTACTTC; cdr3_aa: CASSLDSYEQYF
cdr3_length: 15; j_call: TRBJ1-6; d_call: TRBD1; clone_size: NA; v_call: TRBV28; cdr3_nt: TGTGCCAGCAGTCTCCGACAGGGGGGTAATTCACCCCTCCACTTT; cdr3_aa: CASSLRQGGNSPLHF
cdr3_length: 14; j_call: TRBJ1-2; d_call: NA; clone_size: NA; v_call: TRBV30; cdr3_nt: TGTGCCTGGAGCCCCGGGGACTTTAGGAGTGGCTACACCTTC; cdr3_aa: CAWSPGDFRSGYTF
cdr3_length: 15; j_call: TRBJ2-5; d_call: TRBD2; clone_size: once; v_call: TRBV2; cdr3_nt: TGTGCCAGCAGTGACTTGAGCGGGGGGTCGGAGACCCAGTACTTC; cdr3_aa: CASSDLSGGSETQYF
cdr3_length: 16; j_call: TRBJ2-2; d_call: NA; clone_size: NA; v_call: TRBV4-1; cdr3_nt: TGCGCCAGCAGCCAAGATTTCGGGGGTGGCACCGGGGAGCTGTTTTTT; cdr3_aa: CASSQDFGGGTGELFF
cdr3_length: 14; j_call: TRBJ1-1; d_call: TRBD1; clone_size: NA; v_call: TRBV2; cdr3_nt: TGTGCCAGCACCCGAGGGACAGGGAACACTGAAGCTTTCTTT; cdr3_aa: CASTRGTGNTEAFF
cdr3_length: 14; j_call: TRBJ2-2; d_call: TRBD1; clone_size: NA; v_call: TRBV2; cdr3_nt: TGTGCCAGCAGTGTACAGGGGCACACCGGGGAGCTGTTTTTT; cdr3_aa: CASSVQGHTGELFF
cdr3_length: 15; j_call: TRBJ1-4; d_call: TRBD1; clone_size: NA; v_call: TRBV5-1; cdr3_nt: TGCGCCAGCAGCTCGGGAACAGGGGGTAATGAAAAACTGTTTTTT; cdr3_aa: CASSSGTGGNEKLFF
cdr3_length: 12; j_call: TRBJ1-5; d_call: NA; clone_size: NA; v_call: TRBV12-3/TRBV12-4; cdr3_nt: TGTGCCAGCAGAGGAGGGGCTGGGGCCCAGCATTTT; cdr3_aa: CASRGGAGAQHF
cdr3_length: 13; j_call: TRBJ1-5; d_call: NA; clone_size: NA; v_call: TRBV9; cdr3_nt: TGTGCCAGCAGCCCCCGTGGCAATCAGCCCCAGCATTTT; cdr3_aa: CASSPRGNQPQHF
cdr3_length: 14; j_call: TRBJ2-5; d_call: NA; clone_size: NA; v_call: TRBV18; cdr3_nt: TGTGCCAGCTCACCTACAGGGATGCAAGAGACCCAGTACTTC; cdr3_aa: CASSPTGMQETQYF
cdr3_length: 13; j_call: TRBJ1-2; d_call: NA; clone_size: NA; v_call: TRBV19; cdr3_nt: TGTGCCAGTAGTATGGGCCAGCTATGGGGCTACACCTTC; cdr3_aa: CASSMGQLWGYTF
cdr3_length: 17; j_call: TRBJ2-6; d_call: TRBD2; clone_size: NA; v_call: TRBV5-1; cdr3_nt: TGCGCCAGCAGAAGGACTAGCGGAAATTCTGGGGCCAACGTCCTGACTTTC; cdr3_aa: CASRRTSGNSGANVLTF
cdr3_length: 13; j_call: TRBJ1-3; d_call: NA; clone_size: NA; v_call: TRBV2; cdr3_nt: TGTGCCAGCGGGACGGCCGCTGGAAACACCATATATTTT; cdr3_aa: CASGTAAGNTIYF
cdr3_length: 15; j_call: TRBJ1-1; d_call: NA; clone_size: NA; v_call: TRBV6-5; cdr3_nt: TGTGCCAGCAGTTACTCACCGGGGCAGAACACTGAAGCTTTCTTT; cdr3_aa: CASSYSPGQNTEAFF
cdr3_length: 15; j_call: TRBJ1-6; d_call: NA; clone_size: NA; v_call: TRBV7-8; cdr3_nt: TGTGCCAGCAGCTACGGGACAAGGCATAATTCACCCCTCCACTTT; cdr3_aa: CASSYGTRHNSPLHF
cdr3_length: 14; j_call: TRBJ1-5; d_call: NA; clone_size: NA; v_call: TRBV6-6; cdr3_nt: TGTGCCAGCAGTCAAGGGTCAGGGTACCAGCCCCAGCATTTT; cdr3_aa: CASSQGSGYQPQHF
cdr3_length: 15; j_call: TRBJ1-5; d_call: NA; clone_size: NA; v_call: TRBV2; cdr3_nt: TGTGCCAGCACCGGGGGGGCAGTCAGCAATCAGCCCCAGCATTTT; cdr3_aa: CASTGGAVSNQPQHF
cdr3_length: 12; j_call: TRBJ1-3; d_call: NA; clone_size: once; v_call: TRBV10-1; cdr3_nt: TGCGCCAGCAGTGATCCTGGAAACACCATATATTTT; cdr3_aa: CASSDPGNTIYF
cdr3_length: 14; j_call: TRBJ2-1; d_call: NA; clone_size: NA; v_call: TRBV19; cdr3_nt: TGTGCCAGTAGTATATGGGGAGCCTACAATGAGCAGTTCTTC; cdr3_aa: CASSIWGAYNEQFF
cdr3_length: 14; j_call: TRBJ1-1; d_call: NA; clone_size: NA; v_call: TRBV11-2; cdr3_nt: TGTGCCAGCAGCTTTTTCACAGGGAACACTGAAGCTTTCTTT; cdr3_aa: CASSFFTGNTEAFF
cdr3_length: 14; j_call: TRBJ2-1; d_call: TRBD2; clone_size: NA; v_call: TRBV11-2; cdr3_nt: TGTGCCAGCAGCTTAAAAGCGGGGGTACATGAGCAGTTCTTC; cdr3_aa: CASSLKAGVHEQFF
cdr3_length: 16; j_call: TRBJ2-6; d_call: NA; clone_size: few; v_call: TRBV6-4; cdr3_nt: TGTGCCAGCAGTGAAGTAGGAGGCGCTGGGGCCAACGTCCTGACTTTC; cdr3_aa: CASSEVGGAGANVLTF
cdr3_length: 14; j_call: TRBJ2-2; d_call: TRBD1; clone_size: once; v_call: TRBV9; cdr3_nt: TGTGCCAGCAGCGCGGGACAGCCCACCGGGGAGCTGTTTTTT; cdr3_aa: CASSAGQPTGELFF
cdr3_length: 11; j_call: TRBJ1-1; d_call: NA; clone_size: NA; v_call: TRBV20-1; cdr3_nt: TGCAGTGCTGAGACAGTCACTGAAGCTTTCTTT; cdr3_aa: CSAETVTEAFF
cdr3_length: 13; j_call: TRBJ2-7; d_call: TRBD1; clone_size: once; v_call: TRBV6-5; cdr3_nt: TGTGCCGGAGGTGGGACAGGGTCATCCGAGCAGTACTTC; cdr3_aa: CAGGGTGSSEQYF
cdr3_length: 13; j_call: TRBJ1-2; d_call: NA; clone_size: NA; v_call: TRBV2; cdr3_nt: TGTGCCAGCACCGAACGGATAACGAATGGCTACACCTTC; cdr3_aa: CASTERITNGYTF
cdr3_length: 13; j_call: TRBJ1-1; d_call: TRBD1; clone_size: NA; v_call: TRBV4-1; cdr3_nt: TGCGCCAGCAGCCCTACAGGGGTCACTGAAGCTTTCTTT; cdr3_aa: CASSPTGVTEAFF
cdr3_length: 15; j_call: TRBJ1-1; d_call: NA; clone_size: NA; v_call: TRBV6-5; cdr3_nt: TGTGCCAGCAGGCCACCACAGTCCATGAACACTGAAGCTTTCTTT; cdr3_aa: CASRPPQSMNTEAFF
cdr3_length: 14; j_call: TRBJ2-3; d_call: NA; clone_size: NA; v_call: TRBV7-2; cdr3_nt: TGTGCCAGCAGCTTATTAGGGGGCACAGATACGCAGTATTTT; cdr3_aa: CASSLLGGTDTQYF
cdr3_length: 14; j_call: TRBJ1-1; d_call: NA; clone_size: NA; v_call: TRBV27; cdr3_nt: TGTGCCAGCCGATCGTGGGACGGGGTTTATGGAGCTTTCTTT; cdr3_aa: CASRSWDGVYGAFF
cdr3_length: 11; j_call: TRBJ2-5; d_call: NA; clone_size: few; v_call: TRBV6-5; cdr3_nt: TGTGCCAGCAGTTACGGCGGTTCCCAGTACTTC; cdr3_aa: CASSYGGSQYF
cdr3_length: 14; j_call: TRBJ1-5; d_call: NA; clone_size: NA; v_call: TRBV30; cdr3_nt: TGTGCCTGGAGTAGGGGCGGGAGCAATCAGCCCCAGCATTTT; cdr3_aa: CAWSRGGSNQPQHF
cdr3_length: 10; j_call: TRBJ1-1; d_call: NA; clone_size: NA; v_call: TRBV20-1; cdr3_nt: TGCAGTGCTCGTGGGGGGGAAGCTTTCTTT; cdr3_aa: CSARGGEAFF
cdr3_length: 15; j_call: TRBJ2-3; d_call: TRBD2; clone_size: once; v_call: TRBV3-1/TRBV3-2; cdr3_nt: TGTGCCAGCAGCCAAGGGACTAGCGGCGGAGATACGCAGTATTTT; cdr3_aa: CASSQGTSGGDTQYF
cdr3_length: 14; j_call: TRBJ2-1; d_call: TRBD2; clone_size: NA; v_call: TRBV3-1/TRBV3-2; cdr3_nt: TGTGCCAGCAACCTGGCGGGAGGTCACAATGAGCAGTTCTTC; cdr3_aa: CASNLAGGHNEQFF
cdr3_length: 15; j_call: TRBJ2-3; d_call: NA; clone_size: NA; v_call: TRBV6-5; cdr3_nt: TGTGCCAGCAGAGTACTCCCCTCGGGTGCAGATACGCAGTATTTT; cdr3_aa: CASRVLPSGADTQYF
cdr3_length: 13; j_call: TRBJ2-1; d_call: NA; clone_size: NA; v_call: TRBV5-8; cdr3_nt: TGTGCCAGCAGACCACCTACCTACAATGAGCAGTTCTTC; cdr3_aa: CASRPPTYNEQFF
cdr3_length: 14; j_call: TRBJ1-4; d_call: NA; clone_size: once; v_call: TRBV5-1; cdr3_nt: TGCGCCAGCAGCGTGGACGGAAATAATGAAAAACTGTTTTTT; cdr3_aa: CASSVDGNNEKLFF
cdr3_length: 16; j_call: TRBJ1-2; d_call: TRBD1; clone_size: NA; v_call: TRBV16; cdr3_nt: TGTGCCAGCAGCCAATGGCGAACACAGGGGCTGGACGGCTACACCTTC; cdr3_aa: CASSQWRTQGLDGYTF
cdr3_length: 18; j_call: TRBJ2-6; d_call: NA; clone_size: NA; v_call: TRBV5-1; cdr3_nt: TGCGCCAGCAGCCACGACACGGGACACCACTCTGGGGCCAACGTCCTGACTTTC; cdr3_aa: CASSHDTGHHSGANVLTF
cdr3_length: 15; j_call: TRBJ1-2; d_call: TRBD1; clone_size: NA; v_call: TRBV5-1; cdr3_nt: TGCGCCAGCAGCTTGGTGCCAGGGGGCGTCTATGGCTACACCTTC; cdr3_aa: CASSLVPGGVYGYTF
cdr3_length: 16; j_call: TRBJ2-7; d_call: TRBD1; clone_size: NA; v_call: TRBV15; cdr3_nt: TGTGCCACCAGCAGAGGTTCCGGGACAGGGTCCTACGAGCAGTACTTC; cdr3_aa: CATSRGSGTGSYEQYF
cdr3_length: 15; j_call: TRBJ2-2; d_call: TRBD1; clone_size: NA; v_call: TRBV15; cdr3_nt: TGTGCCACCAGCGGCGAGGGGGCGCGGACCGGGGAGCTGTTTTTT; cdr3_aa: CATSGEGARTGELFF
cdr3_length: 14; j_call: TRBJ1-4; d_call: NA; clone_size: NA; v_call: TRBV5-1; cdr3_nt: TGCGCCAGCAGCAGGGGCAGCGATAATGAAAAACTGTTTTTT; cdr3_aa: CASSRGSDNEKLFF
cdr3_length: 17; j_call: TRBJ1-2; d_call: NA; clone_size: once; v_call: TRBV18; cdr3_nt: TGTGCCAGCTCACCCCAGCTGAAACCTGACCTGTCTCATGGCTACACCTTC; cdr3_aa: CASSPQLKPDLSHGYTF
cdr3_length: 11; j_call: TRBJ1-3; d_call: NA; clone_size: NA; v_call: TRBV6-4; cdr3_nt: TGTGCCAGCGGGGACGGAAACACCATATATTTT; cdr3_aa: CASGDGNTIYF